The clone carrying this TCR beta chain was seen only once. Its cognate antigen is unknown. The data are from a study of CD8+ T cells in alopecia areata. Study details: The study gave treated patients oral tofacitinib at 5 to 10 mg twice daily. Overall study findings and caveats: Tissue-resident alphabeta T cells belonging to normal skin likewise get sequenced within scalp specimens.

cDNA serving as the sequencing template came from extracted, reverse transcribed RNA. The assay was immunoSEQ multiplex PCR, and TCRdb's table has in-frame clones only and misses some. This sample carries some 150,000 clones, roughly 82% of them seen once, and the ten largest clones take about 25%. The V and J ends lost 4 bases and 12 bases respectively, with 15 bases between them. The CDR3 totals 13 residues. Germline V gene sequence: CDR1 MNHEY, CDR2 SMNVEV (reference sequence). Treatment defined: oral pan-JAK inhibitor, 5-10 mg twice daily. The authors sorted CD4+ and CD8+ T cells from PBMCs. The source was CD8+ T cells sorted from blood, collected at week 4, from a patient treated with tofacitinib. The chain carries TRBV27 and TRBJ1-4; D gene ambiguous. This sequence was found in a human donor with alopecia areata. In DNA, the CDR3 is TGTGCCAGCAGTTCGGGTCCTGCGGGTGAACTGTTTTTT. It is translated as CASSSGPAGELFF.